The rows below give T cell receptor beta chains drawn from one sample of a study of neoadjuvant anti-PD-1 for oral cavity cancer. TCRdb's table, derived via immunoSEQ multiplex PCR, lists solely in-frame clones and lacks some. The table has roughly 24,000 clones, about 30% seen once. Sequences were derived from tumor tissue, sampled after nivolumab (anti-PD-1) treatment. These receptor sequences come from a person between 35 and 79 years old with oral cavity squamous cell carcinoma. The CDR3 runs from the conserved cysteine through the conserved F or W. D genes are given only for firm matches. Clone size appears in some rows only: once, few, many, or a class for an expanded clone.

CASSKTVDNEQFF TGTGCCAGCAGCAAGACCGTGGACAATGAGCAGTTCTTC . TRBJ2-1 TRBV11-3 once
CAISGTHQETQYF TGTGCCATCAGTGGAACCCACCAAGAGACCCAGTACTTC . TRBJ2-5 TRBV10-3 .
CASSRGGGEQYF TGCGCCAGCAGCCGGGGGGGCGGCGAGCAGTACTTC TRBD2 TRBJ2-7 TRBV5-1 few
CASSLAKGARAEAFF TGTGCCAGCAGCTTAGCGAAGGGGGCTAGGGCTGAAGCTTTCTTT TRBD1 TRBJ1-1 TRBV7-6 .
CASSLDAYQPQHF TGTGCCAGCAGTTTAGACGCCTATCAGCCCCAGCATTTT . TRBJ1-5 TRBV28 .
CASSYTGTQYF TGCGCCAGCAGCTATACGGGGACCCAGTACTTC . TRBJ2-5 TRBV5-1 .
CASSSQGANEKLFF TGTGCCAGCAGCTCCCAGGGGGCGAATGAAAAACTGTTTTTT TRBD1 TRBJ1-4 TRBV7-9 once
CASSLDSSGRYEQYF TGTGCCAGCAGCTTGGATAGTAGCGGGAGGTACGAGCAGTACTTC TRBD2 TRBJ2-7 TRBV5-4 .
CASSLEQGGNTIYF TGCGCCAGCAGCTTGGAACAGGGAGGAAACACCATATATTTT . TRBJ1-3 TRBV5-1 few
CASNPQGRTNYGYTF TGTGCCAGCAACCCCCAGGGGAGAACCAACTATGGCTACACCTTC . TRBJ1-2 TRBV9 .
CASSGLAGGYEQYF TGTGCCAGCAGCGGACTAGCGGGGGGGTACGAGCAGTACTTC TRBD2 TRBJ2-7 TRBV5-5 .
CASTHRGGLFTPDTQYF TGTGCCAGTACCCACAGGGGGGGACTTTTCACCCCAGATACGCAGTATTTT . TRBJ2-3 TRBV19 .
CASSYGVWSYEQYF TGTGCCAGCAGTTACGGGGTCTGGTCCTACGAGCAGTACTTC . TRBJ2-7 TRBV6-5 many
CASRQGSRETQYF TGTGCCAGCAGGCAGGGGAGTCGAGAGACCCAGTACTTC . TRBJ2-5 TRBV27 .
CATSRPGKPPNEQFF TGTGCCACCAGCAGGCCGGGAAAACCACCCAATGAGCAGTTCTTC . TRBJ2-1 TRBV15 .
CASSKASTVGGYTF TGTGCCAGCAGCAAGGCTAGTACTGTAGGTGGCTACACCTTC . TRBJ1-2 TRBV21-1 few
CASGPGTGAGNSPLHF TGTGCCAGCGGGCCGGGGACAGGGGCTGGAAATTCACCCCTCCACTTT TRBD1 TRBJ1-6 TRBV5-4 .
CAISGDRYQPQHF TGTGCCATCAGTGGGGACAGGTATCAGCCCCAGCATTTT TRBD1 TRBJ1-5 TRBV10-3 .
CATSRVSDSDTQYF TGTGCCACCAGCAGGGTCTCTGATTCAGATACGCAGTATTTT . TRBJ2-3 TRBV15 .
CSVTGISDYEQYF TGCAGCGTAACCGGGATTTCCGACTACGAGCAGTACTTC . TRBJ2-7 TRBV29-1 .
CASSAGQGVSEKLFF TGCGCCAGCAGCGCAGGACAGGGAGTGTCTGAAAAACTGTTTTTT TRBD1 TRBJ1-4 TRBV5-1 .
CASSLQGSGNTIYF TGTGCCAGCAGCCTCCAGGGGTCTGGAAACACCATATATTTT . TRBJ1-3 TRBV7-9 few
CASRSGRNEQFF TGTGCCAGCAGATCGGGACGTAATGAGCAGTTCTTC . TRBJ2-1 TRBV6-5 .
CASSTTGGANVLTF TGCGCCAGCAGTACGACAGGCGGGGCCAACGTCCTGACTTTC . TRBJ2-6 TRBV10-2 .
CASSLLTRGYTEAFF TGTGCCAGCAGCTTACTCACCCGGGGATACACTGAAGCTTTCTTT . TRBJ1-1 TRBV7-2 .
CASSWDSNSFGANVLTF TGTGCCAGCAGCTGGGACAGTAATTCGTTTGGGGCCAACGTCCTGACTTTC TRBD1 TRBJ2-6 TRBV7-9 .
CASNNSPGERGYTF TGTGCCAGCAACAACTCCCCCGGGGAGCGAGGCTACACCTTC . TRBJ1-2 TRBV28 few
CASSALGGNTEAFF TGTGCCAGCAGTGCTTTGGGGGGGAACACTGAAGCTTTCTTT . TRBJ1-1 TRBV25-1 .
CASSRDLRQPQHF TGTGCCAGCAGCCGGGACTTGCGACAGCCCCAGCATTTT . TRBJ1-5 TRBV6-1 few
CASSFAGADTQYF TGTGCCAGCAGCTTCGCGGGCGCAGATACGCAGTATTTT . TRBJ2-3 TRBV7-3 .
CASSISGGNYGYTF TGTGCCAGTAGTATTTCAGGAGGTAACTATGGCTACACCTTC . TRBJ1-2 TRBV19 .
CASSAMESSGNTIYF TGTGCCAGCAGCGCAATGGAGAGCTCTGGAAACACCATATATTTT . TRBJ1-3 TRBV9 few
CASSTRGSGELFF TGTGCCAGCAGTACTAGGGGTTCCGGGGAGCTGTTTTTT . TRBJ2-2 TRBV6-5 .
CASIGTGSAYGYTF TGTGCCAGCATCGGGACAGGGAGCGCCTATGGCTACACCTTC TRBD1 TRBJ1-2 TRBV6-5 .
CASSTDAREAGNTIYF TGTGCCAGCAGCACCGACGCGCGGGAGGCTGGAAACACCATATATTTT . TRBJ1-3 TRBV21-1 .
CASSSPDRPKTQYF TGTGCCAGCTCATCACCGGACAGGCCCAAGACCCAGTACTTC TRBD1 TRBJ2-5 TRBV18 .
CSVGGGLNYGYTF TGCAGCGTTGGCGGGGGCCTTAACTATGGCTACACCTTC . TRBJ1-2 TRBV29-1 few
CASSFSLYGVNTEAFF TGTGCCAGCAGTTTCAGCCTCTACGGGGTGAACACTGAAGCTTTCTTT . TRBJ1-1 TRBV27 .
CASSLVPSGINEQFF TGTGCCAGCAGCTTAGTCCCTAGCGGGATCAATGAGCAGTTCTTC TRBD2 TRBJ2-1 TRBV7-3 few
CASSLGGQVGTEAFF TGTGCCAGCAGCTTGGGGGGACAGGTGGGCACTGAAGCTTTCTTT TRBD1 TRBJ1-1 TRBV7-3 few
CASSHPGPNYNEQFF TGTGCCAGCAGCCACCCTGGGCCCAACTACAATGAGCAGTTCTTC . TRBJ2-1 TRBV7-6 .